These 15 T cell receptor beta chains share one sample of origin, sequenced in a study of identifying expanded T cells in peripheral blood. Only in-frame clones appear in the TCRdb table, and some are missing; sequencing was by immunoSEQ multiplex PCR. The sample has under 90,000 clones; over 75% are singletons. Specimen: blood. The receptors stem from a person aged 18 to 75 in good health.

Notes on this clone: Other DNA variants within this sample encode the same CDR3. The gene calls are TRBV7-2 and TRBJ2-2; D remains ambiguous. The germline V gene has CDR1 SGHTA and CDR2 FQGNSA. V dropped 5 bases and J dropped 2 bases, with 12 bases sitting between them. The CDR3 runs 15 residues. CDR3 sequence reads: CASSRTSTNTGELFF. For the CDR3, the DNA is TGTGCCAGCAGCAGAACAAGTACCAACACCGGGGAGCTGTTTTTT.

This clone was recorded once. Sequence at one end of the junction differs from germline and may be a read error. The chain combines TRBV7-7 with TRBJ2-5; TRBD1 aligns across 7 bases. The CDR3 length is 14 residues. Germline V gene data show CDR1 as SSHAT and CDR2 as FNYEAQ (reference sequence). The CDR3 DNA reads as TGTGCTAGCAGCTCGACAGGGCTCCAAGAGACCCAGTACTTC. Translating gives CASSSTGLQETQYF.

In its sample, this clone was seen a few times. The chain combines TRBV10-2 with TRBJ1-2, with 8 bases fitting TRBD1. The length of the CDR3 is 13 residues. Trimming took 8 bases from V and 5 from J; bases not matched to a gene: 7. Germline V gene data show CDR1 as WSHSY and CDR2 as SAAADI. The CDR3: CASGPGQVYGYTF. The CDR3 bases are TGCGCCAGCGGACCGGGACAGGTTTATGGCTACACCTTC.

The rearrangement uses TRBV19 and TRBJ1-1; D not resolved. Trimming removed 3 bases at V and 1 base at J, with 6 bases between. CDR3 length: 13 amino acids. The germline gives CDR1 LNHDA, CDR2 SQIVND (reference sequence). CDR3 bases: TGTGCCAGTAGTATCTCTCCGAACACTGAAGCTTTCTTT. Protein: CASSISPNTEAFF.

V is TRBV27 and J is TRBJ1-2; a possible D gene is TRBD1 (6 bases). CDR3 length equals 14 residues. Trimming took 4 bases from V and 4 from J, leaving 13 bases between them. CDR1 is MNHEY, CDR2 SMNVEV, per germline (reference sequence). The CDR3 DNA reads as TGTGCCAGCAGTTCACAGGGACCCTTCTATGGCTACACCTTC. Its protein is CASSSQGPFYGYTF.

CDR3 protein: CASRSGSTDTQYF. In DNA form, the CDR3 reads TGTGCCAGCAGGAGCGGGAGCACAGATACGCAGTATTTT. The chain links TRBV7-9 to TRBJ2-3; possible D gene TRBD2, 6 bases. The CDR3 runs 13 residues. The germline gives CDR1 SEHNR, CDR2 FQNEAQ (reference sequence). Trimming removed 6 bases at V and 0 bases at J, with 7 bases between.

V usage is TRBV10-3 and J usage is TRBJ1-1, with D perhaps matching TRBD1 (6 bases). Trimming cost V 6 bases and J 8 bases, with 10 bases left between them. The CDR3 extends over 11 amino acids. Germline V gives CDR1 ENHRY, CDR2 SYGVKD. CDR3: CAIREQGEAFF. The CDR3 DNA sequence: TGTGCCATCAGGGAACAGGGAGAAGCTTTCTTT.

V is TRBV18 and J is TRBJ2-7; 10 nucleotides align to TRBD1. Germline values: CDR1 KGHSH, CDR2 LQKENI. The CDR3 is made up of 16 amino acids. J was trimmed by 2 bases and V by 3 bases; bases with no gene match: 7. The CDR3 spells CASSPSGTGVTYEQYF. CDR3 nucleotide sequence: TGTGCCAGCTCACCCTCCGGGACAGGGGTTACCTACGAGCAGTACTTC. The full variable domain, rest sourced from reference TRBV18 and TRBJ2-7, is NAGVMQNPRHLVRRRGQEARLRCSPMKGHSHVYWYRQLPEEGLKFMVYLQKENIIDESGMPKERFSAEFPKEGPSILRIQQVVRGDSAAYFCASSPSGTGVTYEQYFGPGTRLTVT.

The V and J genes are TRBV27 and TRBJ2-1; 9 bases agree with TRBD1. CDR1 and CDR2 from the germline V gene are MNHEY and SMNVEV (reference sequence). The J segment lost 8 bases and the V segment lost 6 bases, leaving 5 bases of the junction unmatched. The CDR3 totals 13 residues. The CDR3 spells CASRRTGVDEQFF. CDR3 in DNA: TGTGCCAGCAGACGGACAGGGGTGGATGAGCAGTTCTTC.

The genes are TRBV27 and TRBJ2-7; D is undetermined. The ends were cut back, 6 bases at V and 4 bases at J, with 19 bases in the middle. CDR1 is MNHEY and CDR2 is SMNVEV in the germline V gene (reference sequence). The CDR3 length is 15 residues. In DNA, the CDR3 is TGTGCCAGCAGCTCACGGCGGCAGGTCTGGTACGAGCAGTACTTC. Protein product: CASSSRRQVWYEQYF.

The chain recombines TRBV2 with TRBJ2-1; D may be TRBD2 (7 bases). This CDR3 is 14 amino acids long. The germline V gene encodes CDR1 SNHLY and CDR2 FYNNEI. V lost 5 bases and J 7 bases, leaving 15 bases between the germline ends. In DNA form, the CDR3 reads TGTGCCAGCAGTTGGGCGGGGGCCCGGAATGAGCAGTTCTTC. Its protein is CASSWAGARNEQFF.

This chain uses TRBV2 with TRBJ2-5, with D uncertain. The ends were cut back, 8 bases at V and 5 bases at J, with 12 bases in the middle. CDR1 and CDR2 (germline): SNHLY, FYNNEI. The CDR3 loop spans 12 amino acids. CDR3 coding DNA: TGTGCCAGCCGGGTGGGATGGGAGACCCAGTACTTC. It encodes CASRVGWETQYF.

Remarks on this clone: Other DNA sequences of this sample code for an identical CDR3. The chain is built from TRBV20-1 and TRBJ2-7; no reliable D call. The V end lost 2 bases, the J end lost 4 bases, and 6 bases lay between the germline ends. Germline V lookup: CDR1 DFQATT, CDR2 SNEGSKA (reference sequence). The CDR3 is 11 residues long. The CDR3: CSARLVYEQYF. The CDR3, as DNA: TGCAGTGCTAGACTGGTTTACGAGCAGTACTTC.

The chain is built from TRBV5-6 and TRBJ2-3, with D tentatively TRBD2 (5 bases). The CDR3 is 13 residues long. The germline gives CDR1 SGHDT, CDR2 YYEEEE. With 4 bases removed from V and 8 bases from J, the gap between germline ends came to 14 bases. The CDR3 DNA reads TGTGCCAGCAGCGAACTAGGGTTGGGTACGCAGTATTTT. It is translated as CASSELGLGTQYF.

The rearrangement uses TRBV4-2 and TRBJ2-1; 8 bases are a match to TRBD2. The ends lost 3 bases at V and 0 bases at J; junction bases unmatched: 7. The CDR3 is 17 amino acids. CDR1 and CDR2 from the germline V gene are LGHNA and YNFKEQ. In DNA form, the CDR3 reads TGTGCCAGCAGCCAGCCCTTGGGGACTAGCTCCTACAATGAGCAGTTCTTC. Residues: CASSQPLGTSSYNEQFF.